Listed below are T cell receptor beta chains from one sample, sequenced in a study of regulatory T cells in long-lasting Graves disease. MiXCR was run by TCRdb on the multiplex PCR reads, yielding one entry per CDR3 protein. This sample has 350,000 to 500,000 distinct CDR3 sequences; around 20% occur once, and the top ten carry roughly an eighth. The material sequenced was peripheral blood mononuclear cells (PBMCs), taken when the disease was refractory, from a patient treated with antithyroid drugs. Source of these receptors: a female donor with Graves disease. Both conserved end residues are part of each CDR3. The D gene is left open where the match is weak. The size of a clone is reported for some rows only, either as once, few or many, or as a class for expanded clones.

D	V	J	size	DNA	CDR3
TRBD1	TRBV6-1	TRBJ1-1	few	TGTGCCAGCAGGTCCAGGGGGCCGGGTGTTACTGAAGCTTTCTTT	CASRSRGPGVTEAFF
TRBD1	TRBV20-1	TRBJ2-7	.	TGCAGTGCTAGAGAAACCGGGACAGAGGCCTACGAGCAGTACTTC	CSARETGTEAYEQYF
.	TRBV3-1	TRBJ2-2	many	TGTGCCAGCAGCCTGAACGCGAACACCGGGGAGCTGTTTTTT	CASSLNANTGELFF
.	TRBV7-2	TRBJ1-6	many	TGTGCCAGCAGCTTCTACGAACCACCCCTCCACTTT	CASSFYEPPLHF
TRBD2	TRBV28	TRBJ2-1	.	TGTGCCAGCAGTCCTAGCGGGAGACCCTACAATGAGCAGTTCTTC	CASSPSGRPYNEQFF
.	TRBV12-3/TRBV12-4	TRBJ2-7	many	TGTGCCAGCAGTTTGCGGTCTCCCTTGACGATTTGGCAGTACTTC	CASSLRSPLTIWQYF
TRBD2	TRBV6-1	TRBJ2-1	many	TGTGCCACCAGACCTTCGGGAGGCAATGAGCAGTTCTTC	CATRPSGGNEQFF
.	TRBV28	TRBJ1-2	few	TGTGCCAGCAGTTTTGAAGGGGGAATCTATGGCTACACCTTC	CASSFEGGIYGYTF
.	TRBV28	TRBJ2-5	many	TGTGCCAGCACCACGGCGGAGGGAGAAGAGACCCAGTACTTC	CASTTAEGEETQYF
TRBD1	TRBV6-4	TRBJ1-1	few	TGTGCCAGCAGTGGCCCCTCAGGGGGATTTGAAGCTTTCTTT	CASSGPSGGFEAFF
TRBD2	TRBV6-1	TRBJ2-2	many	TGTGCCAGCCGTCCAACTAGCGGCGTGATTGGGGAGCTGTTTTTT	CASRPTSGVIGELFF
.	TRBV12-3/TRBV12-4	TRBJ1-2	.	TGTGCCAGCAGTTCGCACTTTCCGGTTACCTTC	CASSSHFPVTF
.	TRBV7-9	TRBJ2-5	.	TGTGCCAGCAGCTCAGATGGTTCCAGGCCCCAGTACTTC	CASSSDGSRPQYF
.	TRBV4-1	TRBJ1-2	.	TGCGCCAGCAGCCAAGAACGGGCCGGGTGGTATGGCTACACCTTC	CASSQERAGWYGYTF
.	TRBV27	TRBJ2-7	many	TGTGCCAGCAGTAGAGATTCGAGGGAGCAGTACTTC	CASSRDSREQYF
.	TRBV11-2	TRBJ2-7	.	TGTGCCATCAGCTTATCTGGCTCCTACGAGCAGTACTTC	CAISLSGSYEQYF
.	TRBV15	TRBJ1-5	many	TGTGCCACCAGCAGGAATACAGGGTACGACCAGCCCCAGCATTTT	CATSRNTGYDQPQHF
.	TRBV5-6	TRBJ1-1	.	TGTGCCAGCAGCTTGGTCGGACAGAACACTGAAGCTTTCTTT	CASSLVGQNTEAFF
.	TRBV27	TRBJ1-3	.	TGTGCCAGCAGTGTCGACAGGAGAGGAAACACCATATATTTT	CASSVDRRGNTIYF
.	TRBV5-1	TRBJ1-1	many	TGCGCCAGCACCCCGGGACAAAGAATTTCGAACACTGAAGCTTTCTTT	CASTPGQRISNTEAFF
.	TRBV24-1	TRBJ1-2	few	TGTGCCACCAGTGATTCAACGGGGAACTATGGCTACACCTTC	CATSDSTGNYGYTF
TRBD2	TRBV24-1	TRBJ2-2	many	TGTGCCACCAGTGATGGGACTAGAAACACCGGGGAGCTGTTTTTT	CATSDGTRNTGELFF
TRBD2	TRBV18	TRBJ2-7	few	TGTGCCAGCTCACCACCGGGACTAACGGGAGGTCCCGGGGAGCAGTACTTC	CASSPPGLTGGPGEQYF
TRBD2	TRBV3-1	TRBJ2-7	few	TGTGCCAGCAGCCAAGTCCGACTAGCGGGAACCTACGAGCAGTACTTC	CASSQVRLAGTYEQYF
TRBD2	TRBV18	TRBJ2-5	many	TGTGCCAGCTCACCGGGACTAGCGGAGACCCAGTACTTC	CASSPGLAETQYF
TRBD1	TRBV20-1	TRBJ2-7	.	TGCAGTGCTGGCAGGGGGCGGTACGAGCAGTACTTC	CSAGRGRYEQYF
.	TRBV19	TRBJ1-5	.	TGTGCCAGTAGTCGGGCGGGCAATCAGCCCCAGCATTTT	CASSRAGNQPQHF
.	TRBV28	TRBJ1-4	many	TGTGCCAGCAGTTTTGGGCAGGGGATGGATGAAAAACTGTTTTTT	CASSFGQGMDEKLFF
TRBD2	TRBV20-1	TRBJ2-2	.	TGCAGCGGAGCAGCTAGCGGGAACACCGGGGAGCTGTTTTTT	CSGAASGNTGELFF
.	TRBV11-2	TRBJ2-5	many	TGTGCCAGCAGTCCCGGAGTAGGTGAGACCCAGTACTTC	CASSPGVGETQYF
.	TRBV7-2	TRBJ1-6	many	TGTGCCAGCACCCCGAACCGGGCTACGTCACCCCTCCACTTT	CASTPNRATSPLHF
.	TRBV24-1	TRBJ2-2	many	TGTGCCACCAGTGACAAGACACAGAGAGGGAACACCGGGGAGCTGTTTTTT	CATSDKTQRGNTGELFF
TRBD1	TRBV10-1	TRBJ2-7	many	TGCGCCAGCGGGGGACAGGGTGAGCAGTACTTC	CASGGQGEQYF
.	TRBV6-2/TRBV6-3	TRBJ1-5	many	TGTGCCAGCAGTGGGGAACCCAATCAGCCCCAGCATTTT	CASSGEPNQPQHF
.	TRBV12-3/TRBV12-4	TRBJ2-3	.	TGTGCCAGCAGTTTGACAGCTAGCACAGATACGCAGTATTTT	CASSLTASTDTQYF
.	TRBV6-5	TRBJ2-3	.	TGTGCCAGCAGTTACCGTAGGCAAGCAGATACGCAGTATTTT	CASSYRRQADTQYF
.	TRBV20-1	TRBJ1-5	few	TGCAGTGCCAAATCAGTGATCCAGAGCAATCAGCCCCAGCATTTT	CSAKSVIQSNQPQHF
TRBD2	TRBV5-1	TRBJ2-3	.	TGCGCCAGCAGGCCCCGACTAGCGGGAGACGCAGATACGCAGTATTTT	CASRPRLAGDADTQYF
.	TRBV4-1	TRBJ1-1	few	TGTGCCAGCAGCCAAGCCCAGACCGAGGGGGCTTTCTTT	CASSQAQTEGAFF
.	TRBV12-3/TRBV12-4	TRBJ1-5	many	TGTGCCAGCAGTTTAGATGGGAGCAACAATCAGCCCCAGCATTTT	CASSLDGSNNQPQHF
.	TRBV7-9	TRBJ2-1	few	TGTGCCAGCAGTCCATCCTGGAATGAGCAGTTCTTC	CASSPSWNEQFF
.	TRBV18	TRBJ2-7	.	TGTGCCAGCTCACCCGACAGGACCCACGAGCAGTACTTC	CASSPDRTHEQYF
TRBD1	TRBV7-9	TRBJ1-2	.	TGTGCCAGCAGCGCCTGGACAGGGGATGTCCAACTCTATGGCTACACCTTC	CASSAWTGDVQLYGYTF
.	TRBV4-1	TRBJ1-4	.	TGCGCCAGCAGCCAAGGGACAGAAGGCGAAAAACTGTTTTTT	CASSQGTEGEKLFF
.	TRBV27	TRBJ2-2	.	TGTGCCAGCGCTGAGGGGGAGGAGCTGTTTTTT	CASAEGEELFF
.	TRBV10-3	TRBJ2-5	once	TGTGCCATCAGTGAGTCTAAAGAGACCCGGTACTTC	CAISESKETRYF